The rows below give T cell receptor beta chains drawn from one sample of a study of shared clonotypes between healthy human individuals. The assay was immunoSEQ multiplex PCR, and TCRdb's table has in-frame clones only and misses some. The sample lists a few hundred thousand clones, 97% seen once, with approximately 0.057% in the top ten. Sequencing used naive CD4+ T cells sorted from blood. The receptors shown here come from a woman in her twenties or thirties in good health. The CDR3 runs from the conserved cysteine through the conserved F or W. D genes are given only for firm matches. Size is stated for part of the rows, as once, few or many counts, or as a class when the clone is expanded.

v_call,clone_size,d_call,j_call,cdr3_nt,cdr3_aa
TRBV18,NA,TRBD1,TRBJ1-2,TGTGCCAGCTCACCGGACAGGGCTCAGGGCTACACCTTC,CASSPDRAQGYTF
TRBV28,NA,NA,TRBJ2-7,TGTGCCAGCAGTCCCGGGACGCTGAGCTCCTACGAGCAGTACTTC,CASSPGTLSSYEQYF
TRBV5-1,NA,NA,TRBJ2-2,TGCGCCAGCAGCTCCGGGACGTACACCGGGGAGCTGTTTTTT,CASSSGTYTGELFF
TRBV15,NA,NA,TRBJ2-5,TGTGCCACCAGCAGAGCCTACAGAGACCAAGAGACCCAGTACTTC,CATSRAYRDQETQYF
TRBV28,NA,NA,TRBJ2-6,TGTGCCAGCAGTTCGCCAATGACACAAAGTCGGGCCAACGTCCTGACTTTC,CASSSPMTQSRANVLTF
TRBV19,NA,NA,TRBJ2-3,TGTGCCAGCCGGGACTTCACAGATACGCAGTATTTT,CASRDFTDTQYF
TRBV5-1,NA,NA,TRBJ1-3,TGCGCCAGCAGCTTGGCAACAGCATCGGACACCATATATTTT,CASSLATASDTIYF
TRBV2,NA,NA,TRBJ1-5,TGTGCCAGCAGTGACGAGGAGGGAATTCAGCCCCAGCATTTT,CASSDEEGIQPQHF
TRBV13,NA,NA,TRBJ2-3,TGTGCCAGCAGCGCGGACAGACGCACAGATACGCAGTATTTT,CASSADRRTDTQYF
TRBV6-5,NA,NA,TRBJ2-7,TGTGCCAGCAGAAGGGGGGGGGATTTCTACGAGCAGTACTTC,CASRRGGDFYEQYF
TRBV28,NA,NA,TRBJ2-7,TGTGCCAGCAGGTTGAGCGGCTCCTACGAGCAGTACTTC,CASRLSGSYEQYF
TRBV5-1,once,NA,TRBJ2-3,TGCGCCAGCAGCTTTGCCGACGGAGATACGCAGTATTTT,CASSFADGDTQYF
TRBV9,NA,NA,TRBJ2-3,TGTGCCAGCAACTTTGCCGCAGAGGACACAGATACGCAGTATTTT,CASNFAAEDTDTQYF
TRBV27,NA,TRBD1,TRBJ1-4,TGTGCCAGCAGTTTATCGGGACAGCCTGTTCTATTTTTT,CASSLSGQPVLFF
TRBV5-4,NA,TRBD2,TRBJ2-7,TGTGCCAGCAGCTTCACGGGGGGGAGCTCCTACGAGCAGTACTTC,CASSFTGGSSYEQYF
TRBV27,once,TRBD1,TRBJ2-2,TGTGCCAGCAGAAAACAGGGGGCGTCCGGGGAGCTGTTTTTT,CASRKQGASGELFF
TRBV7-2,NA,TRBD2,TRBJ2-7,TGTGCCAGCAGGCCACCGGGACTAGTCCACGAGCAGTACTTC,CASRPPGLVHEQYF
TRBV7-2,NA,TRBD1,TRBJ1-1,TGTGCCAGCAGCTTAAAGGGACAGGGAATGAACACTGAAGCTTTCTTT,CASSLKGQGMNTEAFF
TRBV28,NA,NA,TRBJ2-7,TGTGCCAGCAGGGGGGGCAGGGCCCTCGAGCAGTACTTC,CASRGGRALEQYF
TRBV10-2,NA,TRBD1,TRBJ1-3,TGCGCCAGCAGTGGGACAGGTCGGCACTCTGGAAACACCATATATTTT,CASSGTGRHSGNTIYF
TRBV19,NA,NA,TRBJ1-1,TGTGCCAGTGGGCAGATGGCTCGCTACACTGAAGCTTTCTTT,CASGQMARYTEAFF
TRBV28,once,NA,TRBJ2-2,TGTGCCAGCAGTTTTCCAGCAAACACCGGGGAGCTGTTTTTT,CASSFPANTGELFF
TRBV14,NA,NA,TRBJ1-1,TGTGCCAGCAGCCAATATTTGGTTGGCGGCACTGAAGCTTTCTTT,CASSQYLVGGTEAFF
TRBV21-1,NA,NA,TRBJ2-1,TGTGCCAGCAGCGATGATCGACAGGCGGCCTACAATGAGCAGTTCTTC,CASSDDRQAAYNEQFF
TRBV6-6,NA,TRBD1,TRBJ2-7,TGTGCCAGCAGATCCGGGACAGGGATTCGGGAGCAGTACTTC,CASRSGTGIREQYF
TRBV6-1,once,NA,TRBJ1-2,TGTGCCAGCAGTGAACGGGGCAGGGGCCCTTATCGGGGCTACACCTTC,CASSERGRGPYRGYTF
TRBV28,NA,NA,TRBJ2-3,TGTGCCAGCAGGACGGTACAGGGCAGCACAGATACGCAGTATTTT,CASRTVQGSTDTQYF
TRBV18,NA,TRBD1,TRBJ1-5,TGTGCCAGCTCACCAAGTCAAATAGGGGGCGGTCAGCCCCAGCATTTT,CASSPSQIGGGQPQHF
TRBV4-1,NA,NA,TRBJ2-7,TGCGCCAGCAGCCAAGATCCCCGGGAGAGCTACGAGCAGTACTTC,CASSQDPRESYEQYF
TRBV7-9,few,NA,TRBJ2-1,TGTGCCAGCAGCATCAGACCTACTAATGAGCAGTTCTTC,CASSIRPTNEQFF
TRBV5-1,NA,NA,TRBJ2-5,TGCGCCAGCAGCTTGGAGGCAGTCCAAGAGACCCAGTACTTC,CASSLEAVQETQYF
TRBV18,NA,NA,TRBJ1-1,TGTGCCAGCTCACCACGGCCTGCGAAGAACACTGAAGCTTTCTTT,CASSPRPAKNTEAFF
TRBV15,NA,TRBD2,TRBJ2-5,TGTGCCACCAGCAGAGACCCCAGGACTAGTTGGGAGACCCAGTACTTC,CATSRDPRTSWETQYF
TRBV7-9,NA,NA,TRBJ2-5,TGTGCCAGCAGCACCGTCCATGAGACCCAGTACTTC,CASSTVHETQYF
TRBV19,NA,TRBD1,TRBJ1-5,TGTGCCAGTAGCGGGACAGGGCGGGTCCAGCCCCAGCATTTT,CASSGTGRVQPQHF
TRBV27,once,NA,TRBJ1-2,TGTGCCAGCAGTTTTAGAGTGGGCAGTACCCATACTAACTATGGCTACACCTTC,CASSFRVGSTHTNYGYTF
TRBV2,NA,NA,TRBJ1-4,TGTGCCAGCAGTGGGACTCAGGAGGGGAAACTGTTTTTT,CASSGTQEGKLFF
TRBV11-2,NA,NA,TRBJ2-3,TGTGCCAGCAGCTTGGCAACAGCGGAATACGCAGATACGCAGTATTTT,CASSLATAEYADTQYF
TRBV5-1,once,NA,TRBJ2-1,TGCGCCAGCAGCTTGGGGGACTTACCTAACAATGAGCAGTTCTTC,CASSLGDLPNNEQFF
TRBV29-1,NA,NA,TRBJ2-3,TGCAGCGTCGGCTTTGGGACTTTTACAAACACAGATACGCAGTATTTT,CSVGFGTFTNTDTQYF
TRBV19,NA,TRBD2,TRBJ2-1,TGTGCCAGTATGATAGCGGGAGGGCGAGAGGATGAGCAGTTCTTC,CASMIAGGREDEQFF
TRBV27,NA,TRBD2,TRBJ2-7,TGTGCCAGCAGCCCCAATGGCGGGAGGGCCTCGGCCTACGAGCAGTACTTC,CASSPNGGRASAYEQYF
TRBV11-2,NA,NA,TRBJ1-6,TGTGCCAGCAGCTTATGGGTGGACTCACCCCTCCACTTT,CASSLWVDSPLHF
TRBV14,NA,TRBD2,TRBJ2-5,TGTGCCAGCAGCCCGGGGGGTATAGAGACCCAGTACTTC,CASSPGGIETQYF
TRBV6-6,NA,NA,TRBJ2-7,TGTGCCAGCAGTTACTCCCCGACGGGGTTAATGCACGAGCAGTACTTC,CASSYSPTGLMHEQYF
TRBV6-1,NA,NA,TRBJ2-3,TGTGCCAGCAGTGAGGGCCTACCAGATACGCAGTATTTT,CASSEGLPDTQYF
TRBV9,NA,TRBD1,TRBJ1-2,TGTGCCAGCAGCGTAGTCTCTAGGGGGCTTAACTATGGCTACACCTTC,CASSVVSRGLNYGYTF
TRBV4-1,NA,NA,TRBJ2-2,TGCGCCAGCAGCCAAGTGGGTGGAAACACCGGGGAGCTGTTTTTT,CASSQVGGNTGELFF
TRBV5-6,NA,NA,TRBJ2-2,TGTGCCAGCAGCTTGGGTGGAATTGACACCGGGGAGCTGTTTTTT,CASSLGGIDTGELFF
TRBV19,NA,TRBD2,TRBJ2-3,TGTGCCAGTAGTATTTCTGGGCGGGAGAGCGCAGATACGCAGTATTTT,CASSISGRESADTQYF
TRBV28,NA,NA,TRBJ2-3,TGTGCCAGCAGCCAGCTCCCCCTGACGGATACGCAGTATTTT,CASSQLPLTDTQYF
TRBV6-5,NA,TRBD2,TRBJ2-1,TGTGCCAGCAGTTACTCCCTAGCGGGCCATTACAATGAGCAGTTCTTC,CASSYSLAGHYNEQFF
TRBV28,NA,TRBD1,TRBJ2-7,TGTGCCAGCAGGTACCCGGGACAGGGGAAGTACGAGCAGTACTTC,CASRYPGQGKYEQYF
TRBV28,NA,TRBD1,TRBJ1-1,TGTGCCAGCAGAACCGGGACAGGGGTCAACACTGAAGCTTTCTTT,CASRTGTGVNTEAFF
TRBV9,NA,NA,TRBJ2-1,TGTGCCAGCAGCGTCAGAGCGAATCCCCCGAATGAGCAGTTCTTC,CASSVRANPPNEQFF
TRBV18,few,TRBD1,TRBJ2-7,TGTGCCAGCTCACTACAGGGGTCCTACGAGCAGTACTTC,CASSLQGSYEQYF
TRBV6-5,NA,TRBD1,TRBJ2-7,TGTGCCAGCAGAAAGGACAGGGTCGGGTACGAGCAGTACTTC,CASRKDRVGYEQYF
TRBV18,NA,NA,TRBJ2-7,TGTGCCAGCTCACCCGCCGGGGCTTCGGGCGAGCAGTACTTC,CASSPAGASGEQYF
TRBV2,NA,TRBD2,TRBJ2-1,TGTGCCAGCAGTGACCTAGCGGGAGCTAGAAATGAGCAGTTCTTC,CASSDLAGARNEQFF
TRBV7-9,NA,TRBD1,TRBJ1-6,TGTGCCAGCAGCTTAGCACAGGGGGCCGATTCTTCCCTCCACTTT,CASSLAQGADSSLHF